The rows below give T cell receptor beta chains drawn from one sample of a study of early stage breast cancer tumors. The method was immunoSEQ multiplex PCR; TCRdb's version includes in-frame clones alone and lacks a portion of them. The table includes fewer than 70,000 clones, 65% to 85% detected once. Sequenced material: blood. The receptors stem from a person in their 40s with breast cancer. CDR3s include the opening cysteine and the closing phenylalanine or tryptophan. The D gene is left open where the match is weak. Some rows have no size entry. The others give once, few or many, or a class for an expanded clone.

J gene: TRBJ1-1; clone size: NA; V gene: TRBV7-9; D gene: TRBD1; CDR3 DNA: TGTGCCAGCAGCTTTGTCGGGACAGTGAACACTGAAGCTTTCTTT; CDR3 protein: CASSFVGTVNTEAFF
J gene: TRBJ2-1; clone size: NA; V gene: TRBV5-4; D gene: NA; CDR3 DNA: TGTGCCAGCAGACCCGGGACCGTGGACAAGCAGTTCTTC; CDR3 protein: CASRPGTVDKQFF
J gene: TRBJ1-5; clone size: NA; V gene: TRBV6-5; D gene: NA; CDR3 DNA: TGTGCCAGCAGTTACTTGCAGAACCAGCCCCAGCATTTT; CDR3 protein: CASSYLQNQPQHF
J gene: TRBJ2-7; clone size: NA; V gene: TRBV2; D gene: NA; CDR3 DNA: TGTGCCAGCACTAGGGCATACGAGCAGTACTTC; CDR3 protein: CASTRAYEQYF
J gene: TRBJ2-7; clone size: NA; V gene: TRBV2; D gene: NA; CDR3 DNA: TGTGCCAGTACCTTGGACGGGATCTCCTACGAGCAGTACTTC; CDR3 protein: CASTLDGISYEQYF
J gene: TRBJ2-1; clone size: NA; V gene: TRBV7-9; D gene: TRBD2; CDR3 DNA: TGTGCCAGCGGTCAGGAGCGGGAGTTCGATGAGCAGTTCTTC; CDR3 protein: CASGQEREFDEQFF
J gene: TRBJ2-5; clone size: NA; V gene: TRBV6-5; D gene: NA; CDR3 DNA: TGTGCCAGCAGTTCCCCGCGTAGGACCGTAGAGACCCAGTACTTC; CDR3 protein: CASSSPRRTVETQYF
J gene: TRBJ2-2; clone size: NA; V gene: TRBV7-2; D gene: TRBD1; CDR3 DNA: TGTGCCAGCAGCTCCAGGGGGAAGAGCACCGGGGAGCTGTTTTTT; CDR3 protein: CASSSRGKSTGELFF
J gene: TRBJ1-5; clone size: NA; V gene: TRBV4-1; D gene: NA; CDR3 DNA: TGCGCCAGCAGCCAAGAACGGGATCAGCCCCAGCATTTT; CDR3 protein: CASSQERDQPQHF
J gene: TRBJ1-2; clone size: NA; V gene: TRBV19; D gene: NA; CDR3 DNA: TGTGCCAGTAGTATCGTACCCGGGACACAGTATGGCTACACCTTC; CDR3 protein: CASSIVPGTQYGYTF
J gene: TRBJ1-1; clone size: few; V gene: TRBV5-1; D gene: TRBD1; CDR3 DNA: TGCGCCAGCAGCATTGGACAGGCGAACACTGAAGCTTTCTTT; CDR3 protein: CASSIGQANTEAFF
J gene: TRBJ1-1; clone size: NA; V gene: TRBV28; D gene: NA; CDR3 DNA: TGTGCCAGCTACTGGAACACTGAAGCTTTCTTT; CDR3 protein: CASYWNTEAFF
J gene: TRBJ2-7; clone size: few; V gene: TRBV6-5; D gene: TRBD1; CDR3 DNA: TGTGCCAGCAGTTCGACAGGGTACTACGAGCAGTACTTC; CDR3 protein: CASSSTGYYEQYF
J gene: TRBJ2-3; clone size: few; V gene: TRBV11-2; D gene: NA; CDR3 DNA: TGTGCCAGCAGCCCTACCACAGATACGCAGTATTTT; CDR3 protein: CASSPTTDTQYF
J gene: TRBJ1-5; clone size: NA; V gene: TRBV5-1; D gene: TRBD1; CDR3 DNA: TGCGCCAGCAGCCCTGGGACAGGTAGGGATCAGCCCCAGCATTTT; CDR3 protein: CASSPGTGRDQPQHF
J gene: TRBJ1-2; clone size: once; V gene: TRBV23-1; D gene: TRBD1; CDR3 DNA: TGCGCCAGCAGTCAGACCCGGGGCGACAGGGCAAACCAAGAGGACTATGGCTACACCTTC; CDR3 protein: CASSQTRGDRANQEDYGYTF
J gene: TRBJ1-2; clone size: NA; V gene: TRBV7-9; D gene: NA; CDR3 DNA: TGTGCCAGCAGCTTAGGAGGTCAGGGTGGCTACACCTTC; CDR3 protein: CASSLGGQGGYTF
J gene: TRBJ1-5; clone size: NA; V gene: TRBV19; D gene: NA; CDR3 DNA: TGTGCCAGTAGCAAAGGTGCGGTAGGAAATCAGCCCCAGCATTTT; CDR3 protein: CASSKGAVGNQPQHF
J gene: TRBJ2-3; clone size: NA; V gene: TRBV2; D gene: NA; CDR3 DNA: TGTGCCAGCAGTGCAGATACGCAGTATTTT; CDR3 protein: CASSADTQYF
J gene: TRBJ2-3; clone size: NA; V gene: TRBV7-3; D gene: TRBD2; CDR3 DNA: TGTGCCAGCAGCTTTTTAGCGGGGCGGGCGACAGATACGCAGTATTTT; CDR3 protein: CASSFLAGRATDTQYF
J gene: TRBJ1-2; clone size: NA; V gene: TRBV5-4; D gene: NA; CDR3 DNA: TGTGCCAGCCTGTCGCGGGAGAAAGAGTATGGCTACACCTTC; CDR3 protein: CASLSREKEYGYTF
J gene: TRBJ2-7; clone size: NA; V gene: TRBV27; D gene: NA; CDR3 DNA: TGTGCCAGCAGTTTGTCGACTCGATCCTTCGAGCAGTACTTC; CDR3 protein: CASSLSTRSFEQYF
J gene: TRBJ1-2; clone size: NA; V gene: TRBV12-5; D gene: NA; CDR3 DNA: TGTGCTAGTGGTTTAGACGGGCGTCTCTATGGCTACACCTTC; CDR3 protein: CASGLDGRLYGYTF
J gene: TRBJ1-1; clone size: NA; V gene: TRBV10-3; D gene: NA; CDR3 DNA: TGTGCCATCAGTGAGTCGCGGACAATTAACACTGAAGCTTTCTTT; CDR3 protein: CAISESRTINTEAFF
J gene: TRBJ2-7; clone size: NA; V gene: TRBV13; D gene: NA; CDR3 DNA: TGTGCCAGCAGCTTGAAGGGCGAGCAGTACTTC; CDR3 protein: CASSLKGEQYF
J gene: TRBJ2-2; clone size: NA; V gene: TRBV28; D gene: NA; CDR3 DNA: TGTGCCAGCGGACGGGGGTGGGTCGAGCTGTTTTTT; CDR3 protein: CASGRGWVELFF
J gene: TRBJ2-2; clone size: NA; V gene: TRBV11-2; D gene: TRBD2; CDR3 DNA: TGTGCCAGCAGCTTAGAGAGACTAGCTACCGGGGAGCTGTTTTTT; CDR3 protein: CASSLERLATGELFF
J gene: TRBJ2-7; clone size: few; V gene: TRBV5-1; D gene: TRBD2; CDR3 DNA: TGCGCCAGCAGCTTTGGGACTAGCGGGAGAGAGAACGAGCAGTACTTC; CDR3 protein: CASSFGTSGRENEQYF
J gene: TRBJ1-2; clone size: once; V gene: TRBV20-1; D gene: NA; CDR3 DNA: TGCAGTGCCCGTTGGAACTATGGCTACACCTTC; CDR3 protein: CSARWNYGYTF
J gene: TRBJ2-7; clone size: NA; V gene: TRBV6-1; D gene: NA; CDR3 DNA: TGTGCCAGCAGTGAAGCCTTGAGACCGGGCTACGAGCAGTACTTC; CDR3 protein: CASSEALRPGYEQYF
J gene: TRBJ2-1; clone size: NA; V gene: TRBV5-1; D gene: TRBD2; CDR3 DNA: TGCGCCAGCAGCTTGGTCGGTACGCGGGAGGGCGATGAGCAGTTCTTC; CDR3 protein: CASSLVGTREGDEQFF